The next 10 T cell receptor beta chains were all read from a single sample in a study of blood T cell repertoires in COVID-19. Here immunoSEQ multiplex PCR was the method, and the copy in TCRdb shows in-frame clones only, minus some. The data show hundreds of thousands of clones, 85% to 90% seen once. The sequencing sample was made of peripheral blood. The receptors here all came from a woman aged 50 to 60 with COVID-19, enrolled during active disease.

The chain carries TRBV6-2 or TRBV6-3 and TRBJ2-7; 10 bases fit TRBD2. CDR1 and CDR2 from the germline V gene are MNHEY and SVGEGT. V was clipped by 6 bases and J by 2 bases; unmatched bases: 7. The length of the CDR3 is 15 residues. The CDR3 DNA reads TGTGCCAGCAGCCAGGGACTAGCGCCACCCTACGAGCAGTACTTC. It specifies CASSQGLAPPYEQYF.

V is TRBV2 and J is TRBJ1-5; D is unresolved. Germline loops: CDR1 SNHLY, CDR2 FYNNEI. V was cut by 5 bases and J by 3 bases, with 11 bases left in between. CDR3 length equals 14 residues. CDR3 bases: TGTGCCAGCAGTCGATCGGCGGACAATCAGCCCCAGCATTTT. It encodes CASSRSADNQPQHF.

The CDR3 DNA is TGTGCCAGCAGTCTCGAGACAGGGACGTATGGCTACACCTTC. Its protein product is CASSLETGTYGYTF. The chain is built from TRBV6-5 and TRBJ1-2, with 7 bases fitting TRBD1. Germline-derived CDR1 and CDR2 are MNHEY and SVGAGI. Trimming at V came to 5 bases and at J to 5 bases, leaving 8 bases not matched to a gene. The CDR3 covers 14 residues.

To note about this clone: The germline gene is not matched at one end of the junction; a read error may be the cause. The CDR3 DNA reads as TGTGCCAGCAGCTTGTGGGTCCCTAGCGATCAGCCCCAGCATTTT. Protein: CASSLWVPSDQPQHF. The chain couples TRBV5-8 to TRBJ1-5; D gene unclear. Germline CDR1 is SGHTS and CDR2 is YDEGEE. The CDR3 consists of 15 residues. The variable domain in full, completed from reference TRBV5-8 and TRBJ1-5, reads EAGVTQSPTHLIKTRGQQATLRCSPISGHTSVYWYQQALGLGLQFLLWYDEGEERNRGNFPPRFSGRQFPNYSSELNVNALELEDSALYLCASSLWVPSDQPQHFGDGTRLSIL.

The rearrangement joins TRBV6-5 to TRBJ2-3, with TRBD2 identical over 13 bases. V was clipped by 7 bases and J by 7 bases; unmatched bases: 8. CDR1 and CDR2 (germline): MNHEY, SVGAGI. This CDR3 has 15 residues. Here the CDR3 reads CASTRTSGSGNTQYF. The CDR3, as DNA: TGTGCCAGCACCCGGACTAGCGGGAGTGGCAATACGCAGTATTTT.

V and J are TRBV19 and TRBJ1-4; 7 bases map to TRBD1. V was pared by 4 bases and J by 15 bases, with 14 bases of the junction left unmatched. The CDR3 spans 14 residues. Per germline, CDR1 LNHDA and CDR2 SQIVND (reference sequence). CDR3 region: CASSRSRDRLRMFF. CDR3 bases: TGTGCCAGTAGTAGAAGCCGGGACAGACTAAGAATGTTTTTT.

The chain uses TRBV19 and TRBJ2-2; D is possibly TRBD2 (6 bases). The CDR3 has 14 residues. Trimming took off 7 bases at V and 6 bases at J, with 15 bases between the two ends. The V gene's germline CDR1 is LNHDA and CDR2 SQIVND (reference sequence). CDR3 residues: CASIPSGWAGELFF. CDR3 nucleotides: TGTGCCAGTATCCCAAGCGGGTGGGCCGGGGAGCTGTTTTTT.

This chain links TRBV5-1 with TRBJ1-2; D call uncertain. CDR1 is SGHRS and CDR2 is YFSETQ in the germline V gene. V was clipped by 1 base and J by 1 base, with 11 bases between them. The CDR3 spans 15 residues. CDR3 loop: CASSLFTGVNYGYTF. The CDR3 nucleotides are TGCGCCAGCAGCTTGTTTACGGGAGTTAACTATGGCTACACCTTC.

The gene calls are TRBV24-1 and TRBJ1-1, with no clear D. Trimming removed 3 bases from V and 8 bases from J, with 18 bases in between. The CDR3 runs 15 residues. Germline values: CDR1 KGHDR, CDR2 SFDVKD. The CDR3 spells CATSDQTGDDEEAFF. DNA for the CDR3: TGTGCCACCAGTGATCAAACCGGGGATGACGAGGAAGCTTTCTTT.

CDR3 protein: CASSQRLAGTYNEQFF. The CDR3 coding sequence is TGTGCCAGCAGCCAACGACTAGCGGGGACCTACAATGAGCAGTTCTTC. The chain uses TRBV7-2 and TRBJ2-1, with TRBD2 matching 11 bases. Unmatched junction bases numbered 5, after V lost 5 bases and J lost 2 bases. The CDR3 is 16 residues long. CDR1 SGHTA and CDR2 FQGNSA come from the germline V gene. The full variable domain, completed using reference TRBV7-2 and TRBJ2-1, is GAGVSQSPSNKVTEKGKDVELRCDPISGHTALYWYRQSLGQGLEFLIYFQGNSAPDKSGLPSDRFSAERTGGSVSTLTIQRTQQEDSAVYLCASSQRLAGTYNEQFFGPGTRLTVL.